The clone carrying this T cell receptor beta chain was detected only a few times. Its antigen is undetermined. The data were taken from a study of cytomegalovirus exposure and HLA in healthy donors. Overall study: In terms of ancestry, the Caucasian-associated cluster contained around four fifths of the approximately 420 genotyped donors. Whole-study findings and limits: Among TCR beta chains, those listed as cytomegalovirus-associated numbered roughly 150.

13 Jbeta primers and 60 Vbeta primers were used for the PCR. Method: immunoSEQ multiplex PCR; TCRdb's copy keeps in-frame clones and lacks some. The sample includes fewer than 100,000 clones, just under 80% seen only once; the top ten take about 4%. The sample consisted of PBMCs. The TCR originated in a woman aged 40-49 years in good health and CMV-seropositive.

CDR3 loop: CASRKGGQLFF. The CDR3 region has the DNA TGTGCCAGCAGGAAGGGGGGGCAACTGTTTTTT. This chain uses TRBV7-9 with TRBJ1-4, with TRBD1 as a possible D gene (6 bases). V lost 6 bases to trimming and J lost 12 bases, with 11 bases between them. Germline CDR1 reads SEHNR; CDR2 reads FQNEAQ (reference sequence). CDR3 length: 11 amino acids.